This record looks at one TCR beta chain sequence and its context. Its matching antigen is unknown. Trimming shortened V by 5 bases and J by 8 bases, and 8 bases separated the two germline ends. CDR1 and CDR2 from the germline V gene are SGHTS and YDEGEE. CDR3 size: 11 residues. These data originate in a study of T cell responses to AZD1222 COVID-19 vaccine. Study details: It was second doses at about 4 or about 12 weeks that were pooled.

Repertoires were generated with immunoSEQ multiplex PCR, while TCRdb's copy carries only in-frame clones and drops some. The sample yields around 100,000 clones, around 91% seen once. Whole-study results and caveats: Reportedly, nearly half of unique spike TCRs recognized epitopes outside B.1.351/B.1.1.7 mutations. Possibly, clonal diversity was underestimated; donors were largely white British and included more females.

This specimen was peripheral blood, taken on day 0 of AZD1222 vaccination. This chain connects TRBV5-8 to TRBJ2-1, with D maybe TRBD1 (6 bases). The TCR originated in an adult in good health. CDR3 protein: CASSTGYEQFF. CDR3 sequence (DNA): TGTGCCAGCAGTACAGGGTATGAGCAGTTCTTC.